These 17 T cell receptor beta chains share one sample of origin, sequenced in a study of beta chain features in type 1 diabetes (dated by TCRdb to 2016 to 2019). No antigen is known for these receptors. What the authors observed across the whole study: Type 1 diabetes patients showed a moderate but significant shortening of TCRB CDR3 length in all four CD4+ subsets.

Receptors were amplified or captured by the immunoSEQ multiplex PCR assay. The High Capacity cDNA Reverse Transcription Kit was used to reverse transcribe all of the isolated RNA, meaning that expressed TCRB transcripts were what got sequenced. In its TCRdb copy, this immuneACCESS table keeps in-frame sequences only and misses some clones. Where compared with another copy, unresolved V genes explain less than half of these, and the others have no known cause. Within this sample are roughly 180,000 clones, with approximately 7.9% of them counted one time only. Clones ranked in the top ten supply roughly 0.46% of the sample. Sequencing was performed on central memory CD4+ T cells from blood. These receptors were obtained from a young man with type 1 diabetes.

This clone was counted a few times. J is TRBJ2-2 and V is TRBV4-3; D remains ambiguous. Germline values: CDR1 LGHNA, CDR2 YSLEER. The V end lost 3 bases, the J end lost 1 base, and 9 bases lay between the germline ends. CDR3 length: 15 amino acids. The CDR3 protein is CASSQIERNTGELFF. Written as DNA, the CDR3 is TGCGCCAGCAGCCAGATCGAGAGGAACACCGGGGAGCTGTTTTTT.

This clone was picked up a small number of times. The chain combines TRBV19 with TRBJ2-7; 10 bases fit TRBD1. The CDR3 has 14 amino acids. Losses at the gene ends were 6 bases for V and 5 bases for J; bases not matched to a gene: 7. Germline CDR1 reads LNHDA; CDR2 reads SQIVND (reference sequence). The CDR3 is CASRPGQGFDEQYF. DNA for the CDR3: TGTGCCAGTAGGCCGGGACAGGGGTTCGACGAGCAGTACTTC.

The rearrangement uses TRBV5-1 and TRBJ2-2; D is perhaps TRBD1 (5 bases). Between the trimmed V and J ends, which lost 2 bases and 4 bases, there was a span of 9 bases. CDR1 and CDR2 (germline): SGHRS, YFSETQ. The CDR3 runs to 14 residues. The CDR3 DNA reads TGCGCCAGCAGCTTCCAGGGAAGCACCGGGGAGCTGTTTTTT. Amino acids: CASSFQGSTGELFF.

This clone was detected once. This rearrangement joins TRBV27 to TRBJ1-5; D is ambiguous. V lost 2 bases, J lost 1 base, and 6 bases lay in between. This CDR3 region has 14 residues. Per germline, CDR1 MNHEY and CDR2 SMNVEV (reference sequence). This chain's CDR3 is CASSLRRSNQPQHF. The DNA for the CDR3 is TGTGCCAGCAGTTTACGGCGGAGCAATCAGCCCCAGCATTTT.

This clone was picked up a small number of times. The rearrangement links TRBV2 to TRBJ1-1; D is undetermined. The CDR3 is made up of 13 amino acids. Germline assignment: CDR1 SNHLY and CDR2 FYNNEI. The germline V and J ends were trimmed by 6 bases and 1 base, with 9 bases remaining between them. The CDR3 sequence: CASRLDTNTEAFF. The CDR3 DNA reads as TGTGCCAGCAGATTAGATACGAACACTGAAGCTTTCTTT.

V and J are TRBV7-2 and TRBJ2-2; D might be TRBD2 (6 bases). The germline V gene encodes CDR1 SGHTA and CDR2 FQGNSA. V dropped 7 bases and J dropped 5 bases, with 20 bases sitting between them. This CDR3 region has 16 residues. Here the CDR3 DNA reads TGTGCCAGCACCCGAGGGGCGACTAGAAAGACCGGGGAGCTGTTTTTT. Its protein is CASTRGATRKTGELFF.

The genes are TRBV27 and TRBJ1-4; D unclear. Trimming shortened V by 6 bases and J by 3 bases, and 11 bases separated the two germline ends. CDR1 is MNHEY and CDR2 is SMNVEV in the germline V gene (reference sequence). The CDR3 contains 14 residues. CDR3 DNA sequence: TGTGCCAGCAGCCTTTCCCCCGCTAATGAAAAACTGTTTTTT. This codes for CASSLSPANEKLFF.

In its sample, this clone was seen a few times. The rearrangement uses TRBV10-3 and TRBJ2-7, with 7 bases aligning to TRBD1. This CDR3 is built from 14 residues. Germline V lookup: CDR1 ENHRY, CDR2 SYGVKD. J was trimmed by 4 bases and V by 6 bases; bases with no gene match: 9. The CDR3 coding sequence is TGTGCCATCAGGACAGGGCAGGGGGAGTACGAGCAGTACTTC. As protein: CAIRTGQGEYEQYF.

This clone turned up a few times. J is TRBJ2-1 and V is TRBV18, with 8 bases lining up with TRBD2. This CDR3 comprises 15 residues. Germline lookup yields CDR1 KGHSH and CDR2 LQKENI. V lost 4 bases, J lost 7 bases, and 9 bases stayed unmatched. This CDR3 reads CASSRQRENVNEQFF. CDR3 nucleotides: TGTGCCAGCTCACGACAGCGGGAGAACGTGAATGAGCAGTTCTTC.

CDR3 residues: CAWSVQSNQPQHF. As DNA, the CDR3 is TGTGCCTGGAGTGTACAGAGCAATCAGCCCCAGCATTTT. J is TRBJ1-5 and V is TRBV30; D gene uncertain. CDR1 GTSNPN and CDR2 SVGIG come from the germline V gene (reference sequence). CDR3 length equals 13 residues. Trimming took 0 bases from V and 1 from J, leaving 4 bases between them. Full variable domain (remainder filled in from reference TRBV30 and TRBJ1-5): SQTIHQWPATLVQPVGSPLSLECTVEGTSNPNLYWYRQAAGRGLQLLFYSVGIGQISSEVPQNLSASRPQDRQFILSSKKLLLSDSGFYLCAWSVQSNQPQHFGDGTRLSIL.

This clone was seen only a few times. The rearrangement joins TRBV7-2 to TRBJ2-5; tentative D call: TRBD2 (5 bases). CDR3 size: 14 residues. V was clipped by 5 bases and J by 5 bases, with 15 bases between them. CDR1 and CDR2 (germline): SGHTA, FQGNSA. In DNA form, the CDR3 reads TGTGCCAGCAGCCCCTTCGGTGGGAGTGAGACCCAGTACTTC. This sequence encodes CASSPFGGSETQYF.

As DNA, the CDR3 is TGTGCCAGCAGATTGACCGGGGGGGAGACCCAGTACTTC. Encoded protein: CASRLTGGETQYF. V and J are TRBV27 and TRBJ2-5, with 7 bases fitting TRBD2. The germline gives CDR1 MNHEY, CDR2 SMNVEV (reference sequence). V lost 6 bases, J lost 5 bases, and 6 bases stayed unmatched. This CDR3 has 13 amino acids.

J is TRBJ1-1 and V is TRBV5-4, with 7 bases lining up with TRBD1. The V gene's germline CDR1 is SGHNT and CDR2 YYREEE (reference sequence). The trim removed 3 bases at V and 4 bases at J, leaving 12 bases unmatched. The CDR3 length is 16 residues. CDR3 bases: TGTGCCAGCAGCTCAGGGGGGCTATTGGGACGCACTGAAGCTTTCTTT. It is translated as CASSSGGLLGRTEAFF.

This clone occurred a few times. V is TRBV19 and J is TRBJ2-1; TRBD2 matches 10 bases. The J segment lost 2 bases and the V segment lost 3 bases, leaving 16 bases of the junction unmatched. This CDR3 has 20 amino acids. Germline V gives CDR1 LNHDA, CDR2 SQIVND (reference sequence). CDR3 sequence: CASSIGGQTRLAGTYNEQFF. The CDR3 DNA sequence: TGTGCCAGTAGTATTGGAGGACAGACTCGACTAGCGGGTACCTACAATGAGCAGTTCTTC.

V is TRBV5-1 and J is TRBJ2-1; D call uncertain. Germline CDR1 is SGHRS and CDR2 is YFSETQ. With 1 base removed from V and 0 bases from J, the gap between germline ends came to 17 bases. The CDR3 totals 18 residues. The CDR3 reads CASSLRLGAVSSYNEQFF. The CDR3 bases are TGCGCCAGCAGCTTGCGGCTAGGCGCCGTTAGCTCCTACAATGAGCAGTTCTTC.

This clone was counted between two and nine times. This chain connects TRBV7-9 to TRBJ2-5; 9 positions agree with TRBD1. After removal of 6 bases from V and 4 bases from J, the junction contained 12 bases not matched to a gene. The germline V gene has CDR1 SEHNR and CDR2 FQNEAQ (reference sequence). The CDR3 spans 16 residues. The CDR3 is CASSRFGTGSRETQYF. In DNA form, the CDR3 reads TGTGCCAGCAGTCGTTTCGGGACAGGGTCCCGAGAGACCCAGTACTTC.

The rearrangement links TRBV5-1 to TRBJ2-1; TRBD2 matches 12 bases. The CDR3 extends over 16 amino acids. Looked up from germline, CDR1 is SGHRS and CDR2 is YFSETQ. V shed 0 bases and J 4 bases; nucleotides not matched to a gene: 2. CDR3: CASSLGTSGTYNEQFF. The CDR3 DNA follows: TGCGCCAGCAGCTTGGGGACTAGCGGGACGTACAATGAGCAGTTCTTC. The variable domain in full, completed from reference TRBV5-1 and TRBJ2-1, reads KAGVTQTPRYLIKTRGQQVTLSCSPISGHRSVSWYQQTPGQGLQFLFEYFSETQRNKGNFPGRFSGRQFSNSRSEMNVSTLELGDSALYLCASSLGTSGTYNEQFFGPGTRLTVL.